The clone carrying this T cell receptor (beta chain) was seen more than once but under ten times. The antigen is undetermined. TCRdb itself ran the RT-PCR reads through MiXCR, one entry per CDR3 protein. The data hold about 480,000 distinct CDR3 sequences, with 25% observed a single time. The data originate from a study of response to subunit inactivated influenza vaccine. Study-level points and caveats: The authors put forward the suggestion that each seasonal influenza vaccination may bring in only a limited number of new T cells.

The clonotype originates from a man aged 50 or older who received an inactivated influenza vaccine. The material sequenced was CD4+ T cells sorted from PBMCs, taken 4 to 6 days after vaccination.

The CDR3 is CAISESVDSQKNIQYF. The CDR3 DNA reads TGTGCCATCAGTGAGTCAGTGGACAGCCAAAAAAACATTCAGTACTTC. The chain couples TRBV10-3 to TRBJ2-4, with D tentatively TRBD1 (6 bases). Germline assignment: CDR1 ENHRY and CDR2 SYGVKD. CDR3 size: 16 residues. V lost 0 bases and J 4 bases, leaving 13 bases between the germline ends.